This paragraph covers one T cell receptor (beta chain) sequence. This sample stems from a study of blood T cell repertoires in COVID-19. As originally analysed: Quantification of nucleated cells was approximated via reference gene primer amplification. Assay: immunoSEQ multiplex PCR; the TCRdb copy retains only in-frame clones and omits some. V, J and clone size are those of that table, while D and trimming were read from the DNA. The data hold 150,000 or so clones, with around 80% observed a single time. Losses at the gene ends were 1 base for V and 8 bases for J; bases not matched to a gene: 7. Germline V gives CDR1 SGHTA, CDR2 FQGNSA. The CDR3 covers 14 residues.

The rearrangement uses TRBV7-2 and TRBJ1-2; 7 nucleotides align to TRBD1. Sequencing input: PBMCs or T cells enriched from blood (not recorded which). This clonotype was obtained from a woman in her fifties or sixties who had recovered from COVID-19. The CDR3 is CASSLVGQGVGYTF. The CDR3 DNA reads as TGTGCCAGCAGCTTAGTGGGGCAGGGGGTCGGCTACACCTTC. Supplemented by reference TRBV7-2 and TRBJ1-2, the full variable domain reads GAGVSQSPSNKVTEKGKDVELRCDPISGHTALYWYRQSLGQGLEFLIYFQGNSAPDKSGLPSDRFSAERTGGSVSTLTIQRTQQEDSAVYLCASSLVGQGVGYTFGSGTRLTVV.